These T cell receptor beta chains were read from a single sample in a study of blood T cell repertoires in COVID-19. The protocol was immunoSEQ multiplex PCR, while the TCRdb copy is restricted to in-frame clones and leaves out a portion. The table lists under 150,000 clones, 85% of them singletons. Sequencing was done on a sample of peripheral blood. All receptors come from a human donor in a cohort sampled during active COVID-19. Each CDR3 is given with its conserved first and last residue. The order of the fields is J gene, V gene, CDR3 protein.

TRBJ1-1,TRBV5-6,CASSSTGLGVTEAFF
TRBJ2-7,TRBV10-3,CAISAGRGYEQYF
TRBJ1-1,TRBV12-3/TRBV12-4,CASSRGWLAEAFF
TRBJ2-7,TRBV7-2,CASSLGRQYYEQYF
TRBJ1-1,TRBV6-5,CASSPVGGLNTEAFF
TRBJ2-7,TRBV11-3,CASSLDGSGDEQYF
TRBJ2-3,TRBV5-1,CASSFGGGASDTQYF
TRBJ1-2,TRBV10-2,CASSARQGAASNYGYTF
TRBJ2-3,TRBV7-2,CVSSLHSTDTQYF
TRBJ1-2,TRBV3-1/TRBV3-2,CASSLGDRGFGYTF
TRBJ2-1,TRBV3-1/TRBV3-2,CASSQVPPEGRYLFNEQFF
TRBJ1-2,TRBV3-1/TRBV3-2,CASSSREGSKNGYTF
TRBJ1-6,TRBV7-2,CASSLWDRVSPLHF
TRBJ2-4,TRBV19,CASSTGVDAKNIQYF
TRBJ1-1,TRBV5-5,CASSFAGTTERAFF
TRBJ1-1,TRBV2,CASSEPVVNTEAFF
TRBJ1-1,TRBV6-5,CASSYWDRGLNTEAFF
TRBJ1-1,TRBV29-1,CSVLPWRGTEAFF
TRBJ2-3,TRBV6-6,CASSSPRAQYF
TRBJ1-6,TRBV6-5,CASSYWPGGGSPLHF
TRBJ1-2,TRBV5-1,CASSLGQGDGYTF
TRBJ1-5,TRBV7-2,CASSLGTGSQPQHF
TRBJ2-1,TRBV5-5,CASSLGGQLSYNEQFF
TRBJ1-4,TRBV5-1,CASSGELYSSNEKLFF
TRBJ2-5,TRBV6-5,CASRRSETQYF
TRBJ1-1,TRBV11-2,CASSFPNFGGEDTEAFF
TRBJ1-6,TRBV19,CASSSLSGPLHF
TRBJ1-2,TRBV12-3/TRBV12-4,CASRGGGDYGYTF
TRBJ2-7,TRBV15,CATSRDGTSGGGEQYF